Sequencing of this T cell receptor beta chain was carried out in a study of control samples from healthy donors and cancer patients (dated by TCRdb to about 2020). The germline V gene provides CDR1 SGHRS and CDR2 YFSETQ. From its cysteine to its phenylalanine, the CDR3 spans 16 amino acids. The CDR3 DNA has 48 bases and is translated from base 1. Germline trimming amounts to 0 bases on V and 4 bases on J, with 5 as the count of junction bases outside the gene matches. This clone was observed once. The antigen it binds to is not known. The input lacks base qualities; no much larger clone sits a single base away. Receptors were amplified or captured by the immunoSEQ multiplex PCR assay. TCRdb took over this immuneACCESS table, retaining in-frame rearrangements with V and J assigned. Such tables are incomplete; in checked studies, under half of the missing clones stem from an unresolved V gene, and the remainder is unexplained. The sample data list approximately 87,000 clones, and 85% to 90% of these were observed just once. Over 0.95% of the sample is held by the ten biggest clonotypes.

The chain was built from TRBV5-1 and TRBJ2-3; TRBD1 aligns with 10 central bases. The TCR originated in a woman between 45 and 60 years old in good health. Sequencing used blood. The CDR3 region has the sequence CASSLEWTGGADTQYF. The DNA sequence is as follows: TGCGCCAGCAGCTTGGAGTGGACAGGGGGTGCAGATACGCAGTATTTT.